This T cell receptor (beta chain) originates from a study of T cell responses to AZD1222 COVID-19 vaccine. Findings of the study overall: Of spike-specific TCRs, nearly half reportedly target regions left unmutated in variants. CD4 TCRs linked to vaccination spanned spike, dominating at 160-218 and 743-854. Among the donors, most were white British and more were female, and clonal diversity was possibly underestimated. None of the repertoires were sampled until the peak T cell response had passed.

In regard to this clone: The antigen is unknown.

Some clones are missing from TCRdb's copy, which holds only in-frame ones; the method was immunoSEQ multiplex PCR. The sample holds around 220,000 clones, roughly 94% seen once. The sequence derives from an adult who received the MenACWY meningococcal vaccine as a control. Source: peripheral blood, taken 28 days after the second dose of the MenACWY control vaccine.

The CDR3 region is CASSYRKNTEAFF. CDR3 nucleotide sequence: TGCGCCAGCAGTTACAGGAAGAACACTGAAGCTTTCTTT. This rearrangement joins TRBV4-1 to TRBJ1-1; tentative D call: TRBD1 (5 bases). In germline, CDR1 is MGHRA, CDR2 YSYEKL. This CDR3 region has 13 residues. With 6 bases removed from V and 1 base from J, the gap between germline ends came to 9 bases.